The 13 T cell receptor beta chains below come from one sample, sequenced in a study of blood T cell repertoires in COVID-19. Clones were sequenced by immunoSEQ multiplex PCR, and TCRdb holds only the in-frame ones, with some missing. Of around 100,000 clones in the sample, about 92% are singletons; the top ten hold roughly 15%. The specimen was peripheral blood. Source of these receptors: an elderly woman in a cohort sampled during active COVID-19.

This clone came up once. The chain employs TRBV18 and TRBJ2-5, with a tentative D call TRBD2 (5 bases). This CDR3 is 14 amino acids long. Looked up from germline, CDR1 is KGHSH and CDR2 is LQKENI. V lost 1 base, J lost 5 bases, and 11 bases lay in between. The CDR3 region is CASSPLTIVETQYF. As DNA, the CDR3 is TGTGCCAGCTCACCACTGACTATTGTGGAGACCCAGTACTTC.

The V and J genes are TRBV30 and TRBJ1-1, with a weak D call TRBD1 (5 bases). The CDR3 loop spans 11 amino acids. Germline V lookup: CDR1 GTSNPN, CDR2 SVGIG (reference sequence). Trimming stripped 0 bases from V and 11 bases from J, with 10 bases between. The CDR3 reads CAWSVGGVAFF. The CDR3 DNA reads TGTGCCTGGAGTGTTGGGGGGGTTGCTTTCTTT.

The genes are TRBV19 and TRBJ2-1, with 9 bases lining up with TRBD1. Germline V gene data show CDR1 as LNHDA and CDR2 as SQIVND (reference sequence). V lost 4 bases to trimming and J lost 4 bases; unmatched junction nucleotides: 5. There are 15 residues in the CDR3. The CDR3 protein is CASSTGTGYYNEQFF. CDR3 DNA sequence: TGTGCCAGTAGTACCGGGACAGGGTATTACAATGAGCAGTTCTTC.

The chain employs TRBV7-2 and TRBJ2-5; a weak D match, TRBD2 (5 bases). The CDR3 has 13 residues. V lost 6 bases, J lost 2 bases, and 10 bases lay in between. CDR1 is SGHTA, CDR2 FQGNSA, per germline. The DNA of the CDR3 is TGTGCCAGCAGACCCGGGATTCAAGAGACCCAGTACTTC. It encodes CASRPGIQETQYF.

The chain has TRBV5-1 and TRBJ1-1; 9 bases fit TRBD1. The CDR3 loop spans 14 amino acids. From germline, CDR1 is SGHRS and CDR2 YFSETQ. Trimming cost V 5 bases and J 1 base; bases outside gene matches: 3. CDR3 loop: CASRTTGGNTEAFF. Here the CDR3 DNA reads TGCGCCAGCAGGACGACAGGGGGGAACACTGAAGCTTTCTTT.

This clone was found once. The genes are TRBV3-1 (or the pseudogene TRBV3-2) and TRBJ1-4; D remains ambiguous. The germline gives CDR1 LGHDT, CDR2 YNNKEL (reference sequence). This CDR3 has 12 amino acids. V was clipped by 7 bases and J by 7 bases, with 10 bases between them. The CDR3 nucleotides read TGTGCCAGCACGTACAGTGGTGAAAAACTGTTTTTT. It translates to CASTYSGEKLFF.

This chain uses TRBV7-3 with TRBJ2-1; D perhaps matches TRBD2 (5 bases). This CDR3 is built from 16 residues. The V gene's germline CDR1 is SGHTA and CDR2 FQGTGA. Trimming took off 5 bases at V and 0 bases at J, with 14 bases between the two ends. As DNA, the CDR3 is TGTGCCAGCAGCCCAGGAAGCGGAAGCTCCTACAATGAGCAGTTCTTC. Translation gives CASSPGSGSSYNEQFF.

This clone was seen once. The chain links TRBV9 to TRBJ1-4; D remains ambiguous. This CDR3 comprises 14 residues. Germline V lookup: CDR1 SGDLS, CDR2 YYNGEE. Trimming left V 1 base short and J 5 bases short, with 9 bases between. CDR3 sequence reads: CASSVNSLNEKLFF. The CDR3 coding sequence is TGTGCCAGCAGCGTAAACAGCCTGAATGAAAAACTGTTTTTT.

This clone has just one count. This sequence joins TRBV19 and TRBJ1-4; possible D gene TRBD1, 6 bases. V shed 7 bases and J shed 3 bases, with 18 bases lying between them. The CDR3 covers 16 residues. Germline CDR1 reads LNHDA; CDR2 reads SQIVND (reference sequence). CDR3 region: CASTMRGEGANEKLFF. DNA of the CDR3: TGTGCCAGTACTATGAGGGGGGAGGGAGCTAATGAAAAACTGTTTTTT.

The chain is built from TRBV6-5 and TRBJ1-1; TRBD1 aligns across 7 bases. Losses at the gene ends were 3 bases for V and 2 bases for J; bases not matched to a gene: 3. The CDR3 covers 14 residues. Germline V gives CDR1 MNHEY, CDR2 SVGAGI. The CDR3 loop reads CASSYDRVNTEAFF. CDR3 coding DNA: TGTGCCAGCAGTTATGACAGGGTCAACACTGAAGCTTTCTTT.

The gene calls are TRBV6-6 and TRBJ1-2, with D unresolved. Trimming shortened V by 2 bases and J by 3 bases, and 13 bases separated the two germline ends. Germline assignment: CDR1 MNHNY and CDR2 SVGAGI (reference sequence). The CDR3 is 15 amino acids. The CDR3: CASSYPESSYYGYTF. As DNA, the CDR3 is TGTGCCAGCAGTTACCCTGAGTCCTCCTACTATGGCTACACCTTC.

V and J are TRBV6-6 and TRBJ2-3; the match to TRBD2 covers 9 bases. CDR3 length: 14 amino acids. The junction had 6 bases not matched to a gene; V was cut back by 9 bases and J by 2 bases. Germline-derived CDR1 and CDR2 are MNHNY and SVGAGI (reference sequence). The CDR3 spells CASRLAALTDTQYF. The CDR3 DNA sequence: TGTGCCAGTCGACTAGCGGCCCTCACAGATACGCAGTATTTT.

The CDR3 region is CASRQRPGQGSEQYF. CDR3 bases: TGCGCCAGCAGGCAAAGACCGGGACAGGGGAGCGAGCAGTACTTC. J is TRBJ2-7 and V is TRBV5-1; TRBD1 agrees at 10 bases. In germline, CDR1 is SGHRS, CDR2 YFSETQ. CDR3 length: 15 residues. Unmatched junction bases numbered 11, after V lost 5 bases and J lost 6 bases.